Presented here are 10 T cell receptor beta chains from one specimen sequenced in a study of blood T cell repertoires in COVID-19. Clones were sequenced by immunoSEQ multiplex PCR, and TCRdb holds only the in-frame ones, with some missing. The sample lists a few hundred thousand clones; roughly 84% were seen once. What was sequenced was PBMCs or T cells enriched from blood (not recorded which). The receptors here all came from a young woman who had been exposed to COVID-19.

Worth noting for this clone: Other nucleotide sequences from this sample produce the same CDR3. The chain joins TRBV9 to TRBJ1-6; 10 nucleotides line up with TRBD1. Germline CDR1 is SGDLS and CDR2 is YYNGEE. V lost 0 bases to trimming and J lost 9 bases; unmatched junction nucleotides: 3. The CDR3 is 15 residues long. The CDR3 region has the DNA TGTGCCAGCAGCGTAGGGACAGGGGGTAGTTCACCCCTCCACTTT. This codes for CASSVGTGGSSPLHF.

This clone was recorded only once. The V and J genes are TRBV5-1 and TRBJ2-1; TRBD1 aligns across 9 bases. This CDR3 contains 16 residues. The V gene's germline CDR1 is SGHRS and CDR2 YFSETQ. The V gene end was trimmed by 5 bases and the J gene end by 5 bases; junction bases not matched to a gene: 11. CDR3: CASSLGIGTGHNEQFF. The CDR3 nucleotides read TGCGCCAGCAGTCTGGGGATAGGGACAGGGCACAATGAGCAGTTCTTC.

This clone was detected once. V is TRBV27 and J is TRBJ1-2; no definite D call. The CDR3 is 14 amino acids. V lost 5 bases, J lost 4 bases, and 14 bases lay in between. The germline gives CDR1 MNHEY, CDR2 SMNVEV (reference sequence). The chain's CDR3 is CASSAGSLTYGYTF. DNA of the CDR3: TGTGCCAGCAGTGCGGGGTCCTTGACCTATGGCTACACCTTC.

The J gene is TRBJ2-3, the V gene TRBV9, with D perhaps matching TRBD2 (6 bases). V gave up 5 bases and J gave up 2 bases, with 12 bases separating them. Germline lookup yields CDR1 SGDLS and CDR2 YYNGEE. This CDR3 has 14 residues. Here the CDR3 reads CASSLLAYTDTQYF. As DNA, the CDR3 is TGTGCCAGCAGTTTACTAGCATACACAGATACGCAGTATTTT.

The chain links TRBV29-1 to TRBJ2-7; D might be TRBD2 (6 bases). Deletions cut 6 bases from V and 3 bases from J, with 9 bases between. CDR3 length: 11 residues. Germline V gene lookup returns CDR1 SQVTM and CDR2 ANQGSEA. This CDR3 is CSVGLSYEQYF. DNA of the CDR3: TGCAGCGTGGGACTCAGCTACGAGCAGTACTTC.

This chain joins TRBV5-1 and TRBJ2-7; 11 positions match TRBD2. The germline V gene has CDR1 SGHRS and CDR2 YFSETQ. This CDR3 is 15 amino acids long. With 0 bases clipped from V and 2 bases from J, the junction kept 1 base outside the gene matches. The CDR3 coding sequence is TGCGCCAGCAGCTTGGATAGCGGGAGGGCCTACGAGCAGTACTTC. Translating it yields CASSLDSGRAYEQYF.

V usage is TRBV5-1 and J usage is TRBJ2-1; 8 nucleotides agree with TRBD2. The junction had 7 bases not matched to a gene; V was cut back by 0 bases and J by 8 bases. The CDR3 covers 15 residues. In germline, CDR1 is SGHRS, CDR2 YFSETQ. CDR3 amino acids: CASSLGGTRRDEQFF. CDR3 coding DNA: TGCGCCAGCAGCTTGGGGGGGACTAGAAGAGATGAGCAGTTCTTC.

The J gene is TRBJ1-4, the V gene TRBV5-1, with 8 nucleotides matching TRBD1. Germline V gives CDR1 SGHRS, CDR2 YFSETQ. V trimming: 6 bases; J trimming: 8 bases; junction bases outside the gene matches: 12. The CDR3 is 15 residues long. In DNA form, the CDR3 reads TGCGCCAGCACCACCCAGGGGGCAAGAGAGGAAAAACTGTTTTTT. Translation gives CASTTQGAREEKLFF.

This clone was counted between two and nine times. The chain is built from TRBV29-1 and TRBJ1-2; 7 bases align to TRBD1. Losses at the gene ends were 7 bases for V and 9 bases for J; bases not matched to a gene: 8. This CDR3 has 11 amino acids. The V gene's germline CDR1 is SQVTM and CDR2 ANQGSEA. CDR3 bases: TGCAGCGCCCGACAGGGAGAAAGCTACACCTTC. Translation: CSARQGESYTF.

This sequence joins TRBV19 and TRBJ2-1; TRBD2 matches at 7 bases. After removal of 0 bases from V and 4 bases from J, the junction contained 6 bases not matched to a gene. The CDR3 runs to 16 residues. CDR1 LNHDA and CDR2 SQIVND come from the germline V gene (reference sequence). In nucleotides, the CDR3 is TGTGCCAGTAGTATAGAGGGACTACTGGAATACAATGAGCAGTTCTTC. Translating gives CASSIEGLLEYNEQFF. The variable domain in full, with the rest retrieved from reference TRBV19 and TRBJ2-1, is DGGITQSPKYLFRKEGQNVTLSCEQNLNHDAMYWYRQDPGQGLRLIYYSQIVNDFQKGDIAEGYSVSREKKESFPLTVTSAQKNPTAFYLCASSIEGLLEYNEQFFGPGTRLTVL.